The 21 T cell receptor beta chains below come from one sample, sequenced in a study of cytomegalovirus exposure and HLA in healthy donors. Primers for the PCR totalled 60 Vbeta and 13 Jbeta. The data were produced by immunoSEQ multiplex PCR, yet TCRdb's version contains in-frame clones alone and is incomplete. This table lists roughly 76,000 clones. The sequenced sample was PBMCs. These TCRs come from a female donor in good health and CMV-seropositive.

This chain joins TRBV7-9 and TRBJ2-7; D perhaps matches TRBD1 (5 bases). There are 15 residues in the CDR3. Germline lookup yields CDR1 SEHNR and CDR2 FQNEAQ (reference sequence). The V end was cut by 2 bases, the J end by 7 bases, with 18 bases between. CDR3 residues: CASSLQDTSSDEQYF. The CDR3 DNA is TGTGCCAGCAGCTTACAGGACACCTCCTCCGATGAGCAGTACTTC.

The chain employs TRBV6-1 and TRBJ2-7; TRBD2 aligns across 7 bases. Germline values: CDR1 MNHNS, CDR2 SASEGT. This CDR3 comprises 15 residues. Unmatched junction bases numbered 12, after V lost 6 bases and J lost 4 bases. CDR3 bases: TGTGCCAGCAGAGGGCCGGGAGGTGTCCAATACGAGCAGTACTTC. It yields the protein CASRGPGGVQYEQYF.

V is TRBV9 and J is TRBJ2-3; D is unresolved. Looked up from germline, CDR1 is SGDLS and CDR2 is YYNGEE. Trimming removed 0 bases from V and 4 bases from J, with 6 bases in between. The CDR3 spans 13 residues. The CDR3 sequence: CASSVVAADTQYF. As DNA, the CDR3 is TGTGCCAGCAGCGTAGTGGCAGCAGATACGCAGTATTTT.

V usage is TRBV29-1 and J usage is TRBJ1-1; D uncertain. V was pared by 5 bases and J by 6 bases, with 19 bases between. The CDR3 consists of 14 residues. CDR1 SQVTM and CDR2 ANQGSEA come from the germline V gene. CDR3 region: CSVPNPRTGAEAFF. The CDR3 DNA is TGCAGCGTTCCCAACCCCCGAACCGGTGCTGAAGCTTTCTTT.

V and J are TRBV28 and TRBJ1-6; maybe TRBD1 (5 bases). Germline V CDR1 and CDR2: MDHEN, SYDVKM. The CDR3 runs 16 residues. Trimming pared 7 bases from V and 8 bases from J, leaving 21 bases between. The CDR3: CASMKILAGRDSPLHF. CDR3 DNA: TGTGCCAGCATGAAGATTTTAGCAGGGCGAGATTCACCCCTCCACTTT.

This chain links TRBV30 with TRBJ1-6; a possible D gene is TRBD1 (5 bases). Deletions cut 3 bases from V and 10 bases from J, with 13 bases between. Per germline, CDR1 GTSNPN and CDR2 SVGIG (reference sequence). The CDR3 totals 13 residues. The chain's CDR3 is CAWREQAESPLHF. The CDR3 DNA follows: TGTGCCTGGAGAGAACAGGCCGAATCACCCCTCCACTTT.

The chain recombines TRBV5-5 with TRBJ1-1; D perhaps matches TRBD1 (6 bases). V lost 4 bases and J lost 0, with 10 bases in between. The CDR3 totals 14 residues. The germline CDR1 and CDR2 sequences are SGHKS and YYEKEE (reference sequence). The CDR3 loop is CASSVGHLNTEAFF. CDR3 DNA sequence: TGTGCCAGCAGCGTGGGACACTTGAACACTGAAGCTTTCTTT.

This sequence joins TRBV7-9 and TRBJ2-7; tentative D call: TRBD2 (6 bases). In germline, CDR1 is SEHNR, CDR2 FQNEAQ (reference sequence). This CDR3 region has 14 residues. V was trimmed by 1 base and J by 4 bases, leaving 11 bases between them. CDR3 coding DNA: TGTGCCAGCAGCTTAGAGGAGGGATATTACGAGCAGTACTTC. The encoded protein is CASSLEEGYYEQYF.

The chain joins TRBV30 to TRBJ1-2; D remains ambiguous. V was pared by 3 bases and J by 2 bases, with 7 bases between. The CDR3 has 12 residues. CDR1 is GTSNPN, CDR2 SVGIG, per germline (reference sequence). The CDR3 DNA reads TGTGCCTGGAGCGGAGAAAACTATGGCTACACCTTC. Residues: CAWSGENYGYTF.

V is TRBV30 and J is TRBJ1-5, with 7 positions matching TRBD1. V trimming: 2 bases; J trimming: 5 bases; junction bases outside the gene matches: 3. The CDR3 consists of 13 residues. CDR1 is GTSNPN and CDR2 is SVGIG in the germline V gene (reference sequence). The CDR3 bases are TGTGCCTGGAGTACAGGGGTCTATCAGCCCCAGCATTTT. It is translated as CAWSTGVYQPQHF.

The chain couples TRBV29-1 to TRBJ1-1; D possibly corresponds to TRBD1 (6 bases). The V gene's germline CDR1 is SQVTM and CDR2 ANQGSEA. Trimming left V 2 bases short and J 1 base short, with 11 bases between. This CDR3 spans 14 amino acids. The chain's CDR3 is CSVEMGHQNTEAFF. In DNA form, the CDR3 reads TGCAGCGTTGAAATGGGACACCAGAACACTGAAGCTTTCTTT.

The rearrangement links TRBV30 to TRBJ1-5; D unresolved. This CDR3 comprises 14 residues. Looked up from germline, CDR1 is GTSNPN and CDR2 is SVGIG (reference sequence). V dropped 3 bases and J dropped 10 bases, with 19 bases sitting between them. The CDR3 region is CAWSPAGMVAPQHF. The CDR3 DNA sequence: TGTGCCTGGAGCCCGGCGGGGATGGTAGCCCCCCAGCATTTT.

This chain connects TRBV30 to TRBJ1-2; TRBD1 might be the D (6 bases). The CDR3 spans 12 residues. Looked up from germline, CDR1 is GTSNPN and CDR2 is SVGIG (reference sequence). V was clipped by 2 bases and J by 5 bases, with 9 bases between them. CDR3 sequence: CAWSRTEYGYTF. CDR3 in DNA: TGTGCCTGGAGTCGGACAGAATATGGCTACACCTTC.

The chain joins TRBV29-1 to TRBJ2-7; the match to TRBD1 covers 7 bases. Germline loops: CDR1 SQVTM, CDR2 ANQGSEA. This CDR3 region has 15 residues. Trimming took 4 bases from V and 6 from J; bases not matched to a gene: 15. For the CDR3, the DNA is TGCAGCGTTGCCTTGGGGACAGCCGCTCCTCGCGAGCAGTACTTC. Its protein product is CSVALGTAAPREQYF.

The chain joins TRBV19 to TRBJ2-5; weak D call: TRBD2 (6 bases). The CDR3 has 12 amino acids. From germline, CDR1 is LNHDA and CDR2 SQIVND (reference sequence). V was pared by 5 bases and J by 3 bases, with 7 bases between. CDR3 nucleotides: TGTGCCAGTAGTCGGGGGAAAGAGACCCAGTACTTC. This translates into CASSRGKETQYF.

The chain joins TRBV4-2 to TRBJ2-2; 7 nucleotides match TRBD1. The CDR3 spans 16 residues. V gave up 1 base and J gave up 4 bases; unmatched junction bases: 6. Germline V gene data show CDR1 as LGHNA and CDR2 as YNFKEQ. CDR3 region: CASSQGKGAGTGELFF. For the CDR3, the DNA is TGTGCCAGCAGCCAAGGAAAGGGGGCGGGCACCGGGGAGCTGTTTTTT.

The CDR3 coding sequence is TGTGCCAGCTCACCAGACAGGGACACTGAAGCTTTCTTT. It specifies CASSPDRDTEAFF. The chain has TRBV18 and TRBJ1-1; 7 bases align to TRBD1. The CDR3 is 13 residues long. Germline CDR1 is KGHSH and CDR2 is LQKENI. J was trimmed by 3 bases and V by 2 bases; bases with no gene match: 0. Full variable domain (outside the CDR3, taken from reference TRBV18 and TRBJ1-1): NAGVMQNPRHLVRRRGQEARLRCSPMKGHSHVYWYRQLPEEGLKFMVYLQKENIIDESGMPKERFSAEFPKEGPSILRIQQVVRGDSAAYFCASSPDRDTEAFFGQGTRLTVV.

J is TRBJ2-7 and V is TRBV27; 8 positions match TRBD1. Germline CDR1 MNHEY, CDR2 SMNVEV (reference sequence). V lost 2 bases, J lost 4 bases, and 4 bases stayed unmatched. The CDR3 runs 14 residues. The CDR3 is CASSLPDRVYEQYF. The CDR3 DNA sequence: TGTGCCAGCAGTTTACCGGACAGGGTATACGAGCAGTACTTC.

The chain couples TRBV28 to TRBJ1-2, with unresolved D. CDR1 is MDHEN and CDR2 is SYDVKM in the germline V gene. The CDR3 is 13 amino acids. The V and J ends lost 3 bases and 5 bases respectively, with 10 bases between them. The CDR3 loop reads CASSLMPEYGYTF. The CDR3, as DNA: TGTGCCAGCAGTTTGATGCCCGAGTATGGCTACACCTTC.

V is TRBV5-1 and J is TRBJ1-3, with a possible D match to TRBD1 (6 bases). The CDR3 is 15 amino acids. Trimming pared 2 bases from V and 4 bases from J, leaving 13 bases between. Germline V gene lookup returns CDR1 SGHRS and CDR2 YFSETQ. CDR3 nucleotides: TGCGCCAGCAGCTTTTCAGGGGATGCGGGAAACACCATATATTTT. Translated: CASSFSGDAGNTIYF.

The chain has TRBV14 and TRBJ2-2, with 11 bases fitting TRBD1. Germline assignment: CDR1 SGHDN and CDR2 FVKESK. The CDR3 has 15 amino acids. V shed 4 bases, J shed 7 bases, and the junction held 5 bases outside the gene matches. This chain's CDR3 is CASSRRTGGFGELFF. In DNA form, the CDR3 reads TGTGCCAGCAGCCGGAGGACAGGGGGCTTCGGGGAGCTGTTTTTT.